Each of the 10 T cell receptor beta chains below was sequenced from the same sample in a study of T cells expressing NK-cell markers (dated by TCRdb to 2018 to 2021). Library preparation was by 5' RACE. Sequenced on an Illumina HiSeq 2000. Following TCRdb reprocessing, every CDR3 protein sequence forms one entry, and DNA is not provided. The sample table records about 460,000 distinct CDR3 sequences. In total, the top ten clones hold over 1.1% of the sample. The sample taken for sequencing was blood T cells: a sorted CD56 or NKG2C T cell subset, CD4+ or CD8+ T cells, or bulk PBMC T cells (not recorded which). The receptors here all came from a woman aged 50 to 65 in good health. Donor details come from another sample of the same person, matched by shared clones.

The chain joins TRBV5-6 to TRBJ2-5; no DNA is available, so the TRBD1 call from TCRdb remains unchecked. The CDR3 contains 15 residues. Germline V gene sequence: CDR1 SGHDT, CDR2 YYEEEE. CDR3: CASSQDRGLRETQYF.

The rearrangement links TRBV14 to TRBJ2-7; TCRdb picks TRBD2, but there is no DNA to check that call. Germline CDR1 is SGHDN and CDR2 is FVKESK. The CDR3 has 16 residues. CDR3 residues: CASSQELAGVSYEQYF.

This CDR3 reads CASSPHSGGLYLVYF. V is TRBV7-8 and J is TRBJ2-3; TCRdb's D gene call, TRBD1, goes unchecked for lack of DNA. Per the germline V gene, CDR1 is SGHVS and CDR2 is FQNEAQ. This CDR3 spans 15 amino acids. The full variable domain, with the rest looked up from reference TRBV7-8 and TRBJ2-3, is GAGVSQSPRYKVAKRGQDVALRCDPISGHVSLFWYQQALGQGPEFLTYFQNEAQLDKSGLPSDRFFAERPEGSVSTLKIQRTQQEDSAVYLCASSPHSGGLYLVYFGPGTRLTVL.

The rearrangement links TRBV18 to TRBJ1-1. The germline gives CDR1 KGHSH, CDR2 LQKENI. This CDR3 contains 13 residues. This CDR3 is CASSPEKNTEAFF.

V and J are TRBV10-3 and TRBJ2-2; the TCRdb D gene call, TRBD2, has no DNA to confirm it. Germline values: CDR1 ENHRY, CDR2 SYGVKD. The CDR3 consists of 15 residues. CDR3 in amino acids: CAISVLRENPGELFF.

The genes are TRBV15 and TRBJ1-2; TCRdb returns TRBD1, unconfirmable since there is no DNA. CDR3 length: 14 amino acids. Germline assignment: CDR1 LNHNV and CDR2 YYDKDF (reference sequence). The CDR3 here is CATGRQGGNYGYTF. The whole variable domain, filled in from reference TRBV15 and TRBJ1-2, reads DAMVIQNPRYQVTQFGKPVTLSCSQTLNHNVMYWYQQKSSQAPKLLFHYYDKDFNNEADTPDNFQSRRPNTSFCFLDIRSPGLGDTAMYLCATGRQGGNYGYTFGSGTRLTVV.

The chain uses TRBV29-1 and TRBJ2-7; TCRdb names TRBD2, which stays unverified in the absence of DNA. Germline-derived CDR1 and CDR2 are SQVTM and ANQGSEA. This CDR3 has 14 residues. The CDR3: CSVATGTSAGEQYF.

This sequence joins TRBV6-2 or TRBV6-3 and TRBJ1-1; TCRdb's D call, TRBD1, is unchecked because there is no DNA. This CDR3 is 13 amino acids long. Germline V lookup: CDR1 MNHEY, CDR2 SVGEGT. CDR3 in amino acids: CASSYTDREEAFF.

This chain links TRBV7-7 with TRBJ2-3; TCRdb gives TRBD2 as the D gene, but with no DNA this cannot be confirmed. The CDR3 has 15 residues. Germline V gene sequence: CDR1 SSHAT, CDR2 FNYEAQ (reference sequence). CDR3 residues: CASSPGWRGTDTQYF.

This chain connects TRBV6-5 to TRBJ1-2; the D call of TRBD1 rests on TCRdb alone, since no DNA is present to check it. Germline loops: CDR1 MNHEY, CDR2 SVGAGI. This CDR3 has 12 amino acids. Here the CDR3 reads CASRAGVYGYTF.